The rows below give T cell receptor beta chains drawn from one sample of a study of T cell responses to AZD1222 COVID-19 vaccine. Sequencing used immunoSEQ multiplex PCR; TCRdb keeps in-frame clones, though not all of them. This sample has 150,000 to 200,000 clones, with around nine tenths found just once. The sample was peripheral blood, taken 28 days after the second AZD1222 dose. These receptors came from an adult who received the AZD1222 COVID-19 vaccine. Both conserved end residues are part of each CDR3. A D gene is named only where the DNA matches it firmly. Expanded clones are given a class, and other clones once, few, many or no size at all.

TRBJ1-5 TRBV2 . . TGTGCCAGCAGTGTCCCTCCCGGAACAGATAGCAATCAGCCCCAGCATTTT CASSVPPGTDSNQPQHF
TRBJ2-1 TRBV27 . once TGTGCCAGCAGTTTTCTTGGGAGCTCCTACAATGAGCAGTTCTTC CASSFLGSSYNEQFF
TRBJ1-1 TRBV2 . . TGTGCCAGCAGTGGTTACGCGGAGGGGTTGTCATTGAACACTGAAGCTTTCTTT CASSGYAEGLSLNTEAFF
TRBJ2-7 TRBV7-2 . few TGTGCCAGCCAAGGGGGGAACTACGAGCAGTACTTC CASQGGNYEQYF
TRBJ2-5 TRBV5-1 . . TGCGCCAGCAGCTTGAGGGGAGCGGGCCGGGAGACCCAGTACTTC CASSLRGAGRETQYF
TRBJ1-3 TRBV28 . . TGTGCCAGCAGTTTTTCCGGGGGGAACACCATATATTTT CASSFSGGNTIYF
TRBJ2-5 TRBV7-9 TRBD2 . TGTGCCAGCAGCTTAATGGCGGGGGGGTCACAAGAGACCCAGTACTTC CASSLMAGGSQETQYF
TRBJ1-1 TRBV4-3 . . TGCGCCAGCAGCCAAGGAGGGGGACTCTTGAACACTGAAGCTTTCTTT CASSQGGGLLNTEAFF
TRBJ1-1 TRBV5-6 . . TGTGCCAGCAGTAGGGGCAGGGCTGAAGCTTTCTTT CASSRGRAEAFF
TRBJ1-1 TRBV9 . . TGTGCCAGCAAAAGGTCCGGGAGTTTGAACACTGAAGCTTTCTTT CASKRSGSLNTEAFF
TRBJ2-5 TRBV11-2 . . TGTGCCAGCAGCTTAGCCCCAGAGACCCAGTACTTC CASSLAPETQYF
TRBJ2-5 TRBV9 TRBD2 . TGTGCCAGCAGCGTCCGGGGGAGGGAAGAGACCCAGTACTTC CASSVRGREETQYF
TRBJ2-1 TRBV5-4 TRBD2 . TGTGCCAGCAGCTCCGGTCTAGCGGTGGTCGATGAGCAGTTCTTC CASSSGLAVVDEQFF
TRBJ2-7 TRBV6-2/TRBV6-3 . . TGTGCCAGCAGTTACGGGCGGGCTCCCTCCTACGAGCAGTACTTC CASSYGRAPSYEQYF
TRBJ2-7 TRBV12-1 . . TGTGCCAGCAGCTTTTTCCGGGACAGGGGCTCCTACGAGCAGTACTTC CASSFFRDRGSYEQYF
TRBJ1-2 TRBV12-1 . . TGTGCCAGCATCCACGCGGGAAAGGAGGGCTACACCTTC CASIHAGKEGYTF
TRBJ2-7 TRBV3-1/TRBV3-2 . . TGTGCCAGCAGCCAAGTGCCGGGTCGGACCTCCTACGAGCAGTACTTC CASSQVPGRTSYEQYF